This entry describes one TCR beta chain. Each CDR3 protein gets one entry after TCRdb re-called the RT-PCR reads with MiXCR. The table shows about 960,000 distinct CDR3 sequences, with more than 15% occurring only once. This sample was included in a study of patients and donors after allogeneic stem cell transplantation. The source of this sequence is a human donor who was either an allogeneic HSCT recipient or a stem cell or donor lymphocyte infusion donor (not recorded which). It is not recorded whose cells these are; they may come from a transplant donor. Specimen: blood, either unsorted or a sorted T cell fraction (not recorded which).

The CDR3 bases are TGCGCCAGCAGCCAAGATTTAGACCCCGGGACGGGTACGCAGTATTTT. Its protein product is CASSQDLDPGTGTQYF. The V call is TRBV4-1, the J call TRBJ2-3, with D perhaps TRBD1 or TRBD2 (5 bases each). Germline V lookup: CDR1 MGHRA, CDR2 YSYEKL. The V end was cut by 0 bases, the J end by 8 bases, with 18 bases between. The CDR3 length is 16 residues.